This TCR beta chain was documented in a study of T cell repertoires in cytomegalovirus infection. Study-level background: Public TCR beta signature analysis indicated the presence of both CMV infection and matching HLA type. Study results and limitations: What dominated the ex vivo response were HLA-C-restricted CMV-specific TCR beta clonotypes.

TCRdb independently ran MiXCR on the reads; one entry per CDR3 protein. This table has about 310,000 distinct CDR3 sequences, around 25% appearing once. A note on this clonotype: Its antigen remains unknown.

Germline values: CDR1 MGHDK, CDR2 SYGVNS. The CDR3 sequence is 13 residues long. Trimming removed 6 bases from V and 4 bases from J, with 10 bases in between. The sequenced sample was cultured PBMCs, obtained from culture after CMV antigen stimulation. The chain uses TRBV25-1 and TRBJ1-3, with D possibly TRBD1 on 6 matching bases. The receptor was isolated from a human donor in good health (CMV status not recorded). Some clones in this sample may be carry-over from other donors' samples. The CDR3 nucleotides are TGTGCCAGCAGAACAGGGTCCGGAAACACCATATATTTT. This encodes CASRTGSGNTIYF.